A single sample gave rise to the 24 T cell receptor beta chains below, sequenced in a study of blood T cells in healthy people across ages. Sample-barcoded 5' priming and a J-beta primer mix drove a second PCR of about 6 to 12 cycles. TCRdb re-called the 5' RACE reads with MiXCR, one entry per CDR3 protein. This sample has about 970,000 distinct CDR3 sequences; approximately 50% occur once, and the top ten carry roughly 23%. The sequenced sample consisted of blood. These receptors originate from a woman in her sixties in good health.

The V gene is TRBV7-9, the J gene TRBJ2-1, with 9 nucleotides matching TRBD1. The CDR3 has 16 amino acids. Germline loops: CDR1 SEHNR, CDR2 FQNEAQ (reference sequence). With 4 bases clipped from V and 10 bases from J, the junction kept 14 bases outside the gene matches. The CDR3, as DNA: TGTGCCAGCAGCTCAACTCCGGGACAGGGCCCCTGGGAGCAGTTCTTC. Its protein is CASSSTPGQGPWEQFF.

The V and J genes are TRBV5-6 and TRBJ2-1, with D possibly being TRBD1 (7 bases). The CDR3 is 14 residues long. Per germline, CDR1 SGHDT and CDR2 YYEEEE. Trimming removed 1 base from V and 6 bases from J, with 11 bases in between. Here the CDR3 reads CASSLSQGGNEQFF. The CDR3, as DNA: TGTGCCAGCAGCTTGTCCCAGGGGGGCAATGAGCAGTTCTTC. Full variable domain (rest looked up from reference TRBV5-6 and TRBJ2-1): DAGVTQSPTHLIKTRGQQVTLRCSPKSGHDTVSWYQQALGQGPQFIFQYYEEEERQRGNFPDRFSGHQFPNYSSELNVNALLLGDSALYLCASSLSQGGNEQFFGPGTRLTVL.

The sample holds a few counts of this clonotype. The V call is TRBV27, the J call TRBJ2-3, with 7 bases aligning to TRBD2. The germline CDR1 and CDR2 sequences are MNHEY and SMNVEV (reference sequence). The CDR3 has 14 residues. Trimming cost V 3 bases and J 6 bases; bases outside gene matches: 6. The CDR3 DNA follows: TGTGCCAGCAGTTTGCGACTAGCAAGTGATACGCAGTATTTT. This translates into CASSLRLASDTQYF.

This chain uses TRBV28 with TRBJ2-5, with 14 bases lining up with TRBD2. The DNA end lines up better with TRBJ2-4; the J call may be wrong. CDR3 length: 13 residues. The germline V gene has CDR1 MDHEN and CDR2 SYDVKM. CDR3 nucleotides: TGTGCCAGTGGGACTAGCGGGAGTAACATTCAGTACTTC. Amino acid sequence: CASGTSGSNIQYF.

CDR3 amino acids: CASRASPYEQYF. CDR3 DNA sequence: TGTGCCAGCAGGGCCAGCCCCTACGAGCAGTACTTC. The chain carries TRBV6-1 and TRBJ2-7; no clear D gene. The CDR3 length is 12 residues. V was pared by 6 bases and J by 2 bases, with 8 bases between. CDR1 is MNHNS, CDR2 SASEGT, per germline.

The gene calls are TRBV7-3 and TRBJ2-4, with 7 bases aligning to TRBD1. The J call is uncertain, as TRBJ2-7 better fits the DNA end. CDR1 SGHTA and CDR2 FQGTGA come from the germline V gene. CDR3 length equals 16 residues. The CDR3 bases are TGTGCCAGCAGCTTAACGCCGGGACAGATGCCCTACGAGCAGTACTTC. This translates into CASSLTPGQMPYEQYF.

The rearrangement uses TRBV28 and TRBJ2-5; 7 bases line up with TRBD1. The CDR3 sequence is 18 residues long. CDR1 is MDHEN, CDR2 SYDVKM, per germline. V shed 3 bases and J 4 bases; nucleotides not matched to a gene: 17. The CDR3 coding sequence is TGTGCCAGCAGTTTGAGGGCGACAGGGATGTTGGAAGGAGAGACCCAGTACTTC. Encoded protein: CASSLRATGMLEGETQYF.

The sample holds a few counts of this clonotype. J is TRBJ2-7 and V is TRBV20-1; the D gene is possibly TRBD1 (5 bases). This CDR3 has 12 residues. The V and J ends lost 4 bases and 1 base respectively, with 8 bases between them. Germline-derived CDR1 and CDR2 are DFQATT and SNEGSKA (reference sequence). CDR3 region: CSATRTSYEQYF. CDR3 bases: TGCAGTGCTACCAGGACATCCTACGAGCAGTACTTC.

CDR3 protein: CSAREEVGVWSEQFF. CDR3 nucleotides: TGCAGTGCTAGAGAAGAGGTCGGCGTGTGGAGTGAGCAGTTCTTC. This chain connects TRBV20-1 to TRBJ2-1; D is uncertain. The CDR3 contains 15 residues. The V and J ends lost 0 bases and 9 bases respectively, with 18 bases between them. Per the germline V gene, CDR1 is DFQATT and CDR2 is SNEGSKA (reference sequence).

V is TRBV18 and J is TRBJ1-4; the D gene is possibly TRBD1 (6 bases). Trimming pared 5 bases from V and 10 bases from J, leaving 17 bases between. The CDR3 spans 14 residues. Germline CDR1 is KGHSH and CDR2 is LQKENI. In nucleotides, the CDR3 is TGTGCCAGCTCATCCCGGGACACCGAGGGAAAACTGTTTTTT. It translates to CASSSRDTEGKLFF.

V gene TRBV29-1 combines with J gene TRBJ2-3; 10 nucleotides align to TRBD1. Per germline, CDR1 SQVTM and CDR2 ANQGSEA. This CDR3 spans 14 amino acids. V lost 8 bases and J lost 3; bases outside the gene matches: 8. This CDR3 is CSSLTGGRTDTQYF. The DNA for the CDR3 is TGCAGCTCCCTGACAGGGGGCAGGACAGATACGCAGTATTTT.

The chain uses TRBV29-1 and TRBJ2-3; D is perhaps TRBD1 (6 bases). CDR3 size: 15 residues. The germline gives CDR1 SQVTM, CDR2 ANQGSEA. Trimming stripped 8 bases from V and 3 bases from J, with 21 bases between. CDR3 in amino acids: CSLRGRGIGTDTQYF. In DNA, the CDR3 is TGCAGCCTCCGGGGCAGGGGAATTGGAACAGATACGCAGTATTTT.

This clonotype was recorded many times. This chain links TRBV29-1 with TRBJ2-1, with D hard to call. The CDR3 length is 11 residues. Germline V gives CDR1 SQVTM, CDR2 ANQGSEA. Trimming cost V 7 bases and J 8 bases, with 12 bases left between them. CDR3 residues: CSGGRDHEQFF. CDR3 in DNA: TGCAGCGGTGGCAGAGACCATGAGCAGTTCTTC.

As for this clonotype: The germline gene is not matched at one end of the junction; a read error may be the cause. This sequence joins TRBV29-1 and TRBJ2-7, with TRBD2 as a possible D gene (6 bases). Germline-derived CDR1 and CDR2 are SQVTM and ANQGSEA. The CDR3 is 13 amino acids. This CDR3 is CGVGSGPAYEQYF. The CDR3 DNA is TGCGGCGTGGGAAGCGGGCCAGCCTACGAGCAGTACTTC.

The chain has TRBV29-1 and TRBJ2-3; TRBD1 aligns across 7 bases. V lost 7 bases, J lost 1 base, and 11 bases stayed unmatched. In germline, CDR1 is SQVTM, CDR2 ANQGSEA. CDR3 length: 15 residues. The CDR3 sequence is CSGTGYATGTDTQYF. In DNA form, the CDR3 reads TGCAGCGGGACAGGTTACGCTACTGGCACAGATACGCAGTATTTT.

This clonotype was picked up a small number of times. The chain is built from TRBV20-1 and TRBJ2-1; 9 bases fit TRBD2. The CDR3 contains 15 residues. Germline V CDR1 and CDR2: DFQATT, SNEGSKA (reference sequence). J gave up 2 bases and V 1 base, and 3 bases lay outside the gene matches. The CDR3 region is CSARALAGPYNEQFF. CDR3 DNA sequence: TGCAGTGCTAGAGCGCTAGCGGGACCCTACAATGAGCAGTTCTTC.

The chain has TRBV3-1 and TRBJ2-7; D remains unclear. The CDR3 covers 14 residues. V shed 3 bases and J shed 3 bases, with 12 bases lying between them. Germline assignment: CDR1 LGHDT and CDR2 YNNKEL (reference sequence). The CDR3 coding sequence is TGTGCCAGCAGCCAGGCCCGACACGGCTACGAGCAGTACTTC. Its protein product is CASSQARHGYEQYF.

The chain recombines TRBV20-1 with TRBJ2-7, with D possibly being TRBD1 (5 bases). This CDR3 is built from 13 residues. CDR1 DFQATT and CDR2 SNEGSKA come from the germline V gene (reference sequence). Trimming pared 5 bases from V and 3 bases from J, leaving 14 bases between. CDR3 nucleotides: TGCAGTGCTCAGACATATCAGGGCTACGAGCAGTACTTC. Its protein is CSAQTYQGYEQYF.

The chain is built from TRBV7-2 and TRBJ2-3; D is uncertain. Looked up from germline, CDR1 is SGHTA and CDR2 is FQGNSA. CDR3 length equals 15 residues. V lost 2 bases and J lost 2, with 11 bases in between. DNA for the CDR3: TGTGCCAGCAGCTTATTGGATCTTCTCACAGATACGCAGTATTTT. The encoded protein is CASSLLDLLTDTQYF.

The chain carries TRBV27 and TRBJ2-1; D uncertain. Germline assignment: CDR1 MNHEY and CDR2 SMNVEV (reference sequence). The CDR3 sequence is 17 residues long. The ends were cut back, 5 bases at V and 3 bases at J, with 20 bases in the middle. CDR3 residues: CASSPYGTPGGYNEQFF. In DNA, the CDR3 is TGTGCCAGCAGTCCATATGGAACACCGGGTGGCTACAATGAGCAGTTCTTC.

This chain links TRBV28 with TRBJ2-7; 7 nucleotides agree with TRBD1. Germline trimming cut 5 bases from V and 6 bases from J; bases unmatched to any gene: 7. Germline V gene lookup returns CDR1 MDHEN and CDR2 SYDVKM. The CDR3 totals 13 residues. The CDR3 DNA reads as TGTGCCAGCAGTCTCCCCTGGACAGGCGAGCAGTACTTC. It codes for CASSLPWTGEQYF.

The V call is TRBV27, the J call TRBJ2-7, with D perhaps matching TRBD1 (6 bases). The J call may be mistaken, given a closer DNA end match to TRBJ2-5. The CDR3 has 15 residues. The germline gives CDR1 MNHEY, CDR2 SMNVEV (reference sequence). CDR3: CASRLRTGFRETQYF. For the CDR3, the DNA is TGTGCCAGCAGGCTACGTACAGGGTTTCGGGAGACCCAGTACTTC.

The chain carries TRBV13 and TRBJ2-3; the match to TRBD2 covers 9 bases. This CDR3 is 17 amino acids long. Germline trimming cut 0 bases from V and 3 bases from J; bases unmatched to any gene: 7. Germline V gene lookup returns CDR1 PRHDT and CDR2 FYEKMQ (reference sequence). The CDR3 DNA reads TGTGCCAGCAGCTTAGGCCCGTCTAGCGGGATGACAGATACGCAGTATTTT. Its protein product is CASSLGPSSGMTDTQYF.

V usage is TRBV12-3 or TRBV12-4 and J usage is TRBJ1-5, with D unclear. The CDR3 is 15 amino acids. V lost 6 bases and J lost 1, with 13 bases in between. CDR3 protein: CASSPGDGSNQPQHF. The DNA for the CDR3 is TGTGCCAGCAGCCCCGGGGATGGGAGCAATCAGCCCCAGCATTTT.